The T cell receptor beta chain described here comes from a study of sequential checkpoint blockade in melanoma (dated 2019 in TCRdb). In terms of the full investigation: Patients were assigned by 1:1 randomization to either first-line nivolumab followed by ipilimumab (arm A) or ipilimumab followed by nivolumab (arm B). Maintenance nivolumab was given following each of the two trial sequences. Results and caveats for the whole study, not just this receptor: Larger, independent patient cohorts are needed to validate the response-prediction model that combines TCR metrics and mutation burden.

Notes on this clone: What this receptor recognizes is not known. The sample holds no much larger clone one base away, and base qualities are not on file.

TCRbeta CDR3 regions were immunosequenced from genomic DNA with the immunoSEQ Assay. Genomic DNA was amplified by bias-controlled multiplex PCR before high-throughput sequencing. For the original study's pipeline: To quantify the absolute abundance of each unique TCRbeta CDR3 region, the sequences were collapsed and filtered. Clonality, defined as 1 minus Pielou's evenness, was calculated using only productive rearrangements. A previously published method was used to identify clones with significantly greater frequencies in on-treatment samples than in baseline samples. As stored in TCRdb, this immuneACCESS dataset retains in-frame rearrangements with V and J assigned. A fraction of the clones does not appear; measured against another copy, unresolved V genes explain less than half of the discrepancy, and the remainder lacks a known reason. That table is the source of V, J and clone size, and D and trimming were worked out from the DNA. The sample data list 25,000 to 35,000 clones, and 75% to 85% of these were observed just once. Of the sample, around a sixth is held by the ten largest clones.

The germline V gene sets CDR1 to SNHLY and CDR2 to FYNNEI. Its CDR3 holds 13 amino acids, cysteine through phenylalanine. The read is trimmed to its CDR3 DNA, 39 bases read in frame from base 1. V was cut back by 5 bases and J by 6 bases, leaving a gap of 11 bases between them. The treatment or condition label corresponds to: randomized to nivolumab then ipilimumab (arm A) or the reverse (arm B). No trial patient had received prior DNA-damaging chemotherapy. Live CD3+CD8+ cells negative for CD19 and CD56 were sorted from thawed PBMCs on a FACS Aria II flow cytometer. The samples were obtained from melanoma patients enrolled in CheckMate 064, an open-label, randomized phase II trial testing sequential checkpoint blockade. Peripheral blood mononuclear cells were collected by leukapheresis, purified with Ficoll-Paque, and frozen in human serum with 10% DMSO. Right after sorting, the blood CD3+CD8+ cells were verified to be >95% pure, and DNA extraction followed.

The receptor was derived from a human donor with melanoma. The starting material was CD8+ T cells sorted from blood (inferred from file names), obtained from a patient given nivolumab and ipilimumab in sequence. The chain joins TRBV2 to TRBJ2-1, with no reliable assignment of the D segment. The DNA reads as follows: TGTGCCAGCAGTTTTGTGCCTATCAATGAGCAGTTCTTC. The resulting protein is CASSFVPINEQFF.